The rows below give T cell receptor beta chains drawn from one sample of a study of cytomegalovirus exposure and HLA in healthy donors. Method: immunoSEQ multiplex PCR; TCRdb's copy keeps in-frame clones and lacks some. The sample comprises some 150,000 clones, about four fifths of which are singletons, and roughly 4% rests with the top ten. Sequencing used PBMCs. These receptors all stem from a woman aged 40 to 50 in good health and CMV-seropositive. CDR3s include the opening cysteine and the closing phenylalanine or tryptophan. D genes are given only for firm matches. The size entry is marked missing in some rows and otherwise reads once, few, many or a size class.

v_gene	d_gene	abundance	j_gene	CDR3aa	CDR3nt
TRBV6-1	.	.	TRBJ1-4	CASSDREAGKLFF	TGTGCCAGCAGTGACAGGGAGGCAGGGAAACTGTTTTTT
TRBV28	TRBD1	.	TRBJ1-2	CASSFQGAFGYTF	TGTGCCAGCAGTTTTCAGGGGGCGTTTGGCTACACCTTC
TRBV7-2	.	.	TRBJ1-1	CASSLDAGIAFF	TGTGCCAGCAGCTTAGACGCAGGGATAGCTTTCTTT
TRBV4-1	.	.	TRBJ1-5	CASSQAGHQPQHF	TGCGCCAGCAGCCAAGCAGGGCATCAGCCCCAGCATTTT
TRBV28	TRBD1	few	TRBJ1-1	CASSLPEDRVKAFF	TGTGCCAGCAGTCTTCCTGAGGACAGGGTAAAAGCTTTCTTT
TRBV15	.	.	TRBJ2-2	CATSGVHGLRAGELFF	TGTGCCACCAGCGGGGTTCACGGACTGCGGGCCGGGGAGCTGTTTTTT
TRBV19	.	.	TRBJ2-2	CASSTGAGELFF	TGTGCCAGTAGTACGGGGGCCGGGGAGCTGTTTTTT
TRBV19	.	few	TRBJ2-7	CASSRRRGAQVGCSYEQYF	TGTGCCAGTAGTAGGAGGAGGGGCGCCCAGGTAGGATGCTCCTACGAGCAGTACTTC
TRBV11-3	TRBD1	.	TRBJ2-2	CASSSWDRHTGELFF	TGTGCCAGCAGCTCCTGGGACAGACACACCGGGGAGCTGTTTTTT
TRBV4-1	TRBD2	.	TRBJ2-7	CASTPLAGATYEQYF	TGCGCCAGCACACCGCTAGCGGGGGCTACCTACGAGCAGTACTTC
TRBV6-6	.	.	TRBJ2-3	CASSPLGSNTDTQYF	TGTGCCAGCAGTCCCCTAGGGAGCAACACAGATACGCAGTATTTT